The 21 T cell receptor beta chains below were found in one sample sequenced in a study of blood T cell repertoires in COVID-19. Sequenced by immunoSEQ multiplex PCR; TCRdb stores in-frame clones only, minus some. The sample contains fewer than 200,000 clones, less than 85% of which appear only once. Material for sequencing was peripheral blood. These receptors all stem from a woman between 55 and 75 years old with COVID-19, enrolled during active disease.

The chain links TRBV5-6 to TRBJ1-2; D remains unclear. This CDR3 comprises 15 residues. The V gene lost 0 bases and the J gene lost 8 bases, with 17 bases spanning the gap. Looked up from germline, CDR1 is SGHDT and CDR2 is YYEEEE. The CDR3 coding sequence is TGTGCCAGCAGCTTGGGTCACACCCGGACTACGGGCTACACCTTC. The encoded protein is CASSLGHTRTTGYTF.

This clone was seen just once. The rearrangement uses TRBV25-1 and TRBJ1-2; TRBD1 matches 9 bases. The germline V gene encodes CDR1 MGHDK and CDR2 SYGVNS. Trimming took 6 bases from V and 6 from J; bases not matched to a gene: 14. CDR3 length: 16 amino acids. In nucleotides, the CDR3 is TGTGCCAGCAGCCAGACTAAGACAGGGGGTCGGGATGGCTACACCTTC. Its protein product is CASSQTKTGGRDGYTF.

This clone was picked up one time. The chain couples TRBV7-9 to TRBJ2-5; D may be TRBD2 (6 bases). The CDR3 extends over 16 amino acids. Looked up from germline, CDR1 is SEHNR and CDR2 is FQNEAQ (reference sequence). The V and J ends lost 5 bases and 2 bases respectively, with 18 bases between them. CDR3 nucleotides: TGTGCCAGCAGCCTCTTAGCGTCTAGCGTTCAAGAGACCCAGTACTTC. Translated: CASSLLASSVQETQYF.

The chain carries TRBV18 and TRBJ2-7; TRBD2 matches 16 bases. From germline, CDR1 is KGHSH and CDR2 LQKENI. The CDR3 runs 17 residues. Trimming at V came to 3 bases and at J to 3 bases, leaving 5 bases not matched to a gene. The CDR3: CASSPGTSGRALYEQYF. CDR3 coding DNA: TGTGCCAGCTCACCCGGGACTAGCGGGAGGGCCCTCTACGAGCAGTACTTC. Combining the CDR3 with reference TRBV18 and TRBJ2-7 gives the whole variable domain NAGVMQNPRHLVRRRGQEARLRCSPMKGHSHVYWYRQLPEEGLKFMVYLQKENIIDESGMPKERFSAEFPKEGPSILRIQQVVRGDSAAYFCASSPGTSGRALYEQYFGPGTRLTVT.

DNA for the CDR3: TGTGCCAGCTCACCATCAGGGAATGAGCAGTTCTTC. This codes for CASSPSGNEQFF. This chain uses TRBV18 with TRBJ2-1; the D gene is possibly TRBD1 (5 bases). The V end was cut by 2 bases, the J end by 7 bases, with 6 bases between. The CDR3 is 12 residues long. Germline V gives CDR1 KGHSH, CDR2 LQKENI.

The gene calls are TRBV5-6 and TRBJ2-7; 14 nucleotides agree with TRBD2. The germline gives CDR1 SGHDT, CDR2 YYEEEE. This CDR3 comprises 17 residues. V shed 1 base, J shed 7 bases, and the junction held 10 bases outside the gene matches. CDR3: CASSLRLAGGVLGEQYF. The CDR3 nucleotides read TGTGCCAGCAGCTTGAGACTAGCGGGAGGGGTTCTGGGTGAGCAGTACTTC. Combining the CDR3 with reference TRBV5-6 and TRBJ2-7 gives the whole variable domain DAGVTQSPTHLIKTRGQQVTLRCSPKSGHDTVSWYQQALGQGPQFIFQYYEEEERQRGNFPDRFSGHQFPNYSSELNVNALLLGDSALYLCASSLRLAGGVLGEQYFGPGTRLTVT.

This clone showed up just a few times. V gene TRBV5-1 combines with J gene TRBJ2-1; 13 nucleotides line up with TRBD2. V shed 2 bases, J shed 3 bases, and the junction held 2 bases outside the gene matches. Germline CDR1 SGHRS, CDR2 YFSETQ. CDR3 length: 16 amino acids. CDR3 in amino acids: CASSFGLAGVYNEQFF. The CDR3 DNA is TGCGCCAGCAGCTTCGGACTAGCGGGGGTCTACAATGAGCAGTTCTTC.

The chain links TRBV7-3 to TRBJ2-7; 8 bases map to TRBD1. The CDR3 contains 14 residues. In germline, CDR1 is SGHTA, CDR2 FQGTGA. Trimming removed 2 bases from V and 1 base from J; junction bases left unmatched: 1. The CDR3 sequence: CASSLGTGSYEQYF. The CDR3, as DNA: TGTGCCAGCAGCTTAGGGACAGGATCCTACGAGCAGTACTTC.

In this sample, this clone turned up a few times. V usage is TRBV11-2 and J usage is TRBJ1-1; D is unresolved. Trimming cost V 2 bases and J 1 base, with 14 bases left between them. This CDR3 is built from 16 residues. The germline V gene has CDR1 SGHAT and CDR2 FQNNGV. The CDR3 loop reads CASSLRFGEKNTEAFF. The CDR3 region has the DNA TGTGCCAGCAGCTTAAGATTCGGGGAAAAGAACACTGAAGCTTTCTTT.

The chain combines TRBV5-6 with TRBJ1-2; 8 bases are a match to TRBD1. Germline V gene lookup returns CDR1 SGHDT and CDR2 YYEEEE. V gave up 4 bases and J gave up 4 bases; unmatched junction bases: 9. The CDR3 length is 15 residues. The CDR3 DNA is TGTGCCAGCAGCGGAATGACAGGGGTTGGCTATGGCTACACCTTC. Translated: CASSGMTGVGYGYTF.

The gene calls are TRBV30 and TRBJ2-2, with TRBD1 as a possible D gene (6 bases). CDR1 is GTSNPN, CDR2 SVGIG, per germline (reference sequence). V lost 0 bases to trimming and J lost 3 bases, with 14 bases between them. The length of the CDR3 is 16 residues. CDR3 in amino acids: CAWSVRRGVDTGELFF. DNA for the CDR3: TGTGCCTGGAGTGTACGCAGGGGCGTGGACACCGGGGAGCTGTTTTTT.

The V gene is TRBV11-3, the J gene TRBJ2-7; 11 bases line up with TRBD2. There are 16 residues in the CDR3. The J segment lost 6 bases and the V segment lost 1 base, leaving 8 bases of the junction unmatched. Germline V gene data show CDR1 as SGHNT and CDR2 as YENEEA. CDR3 loop: CASSLALAGGRAEQYF. CDR3 coding DNA: TGTGCCAGCAGCTTAGCCCTAGCGGGAGGTCGTGCCGAGCAGTACTTC.

This chain links TRBV7-2 with TRBJ1-4; D is undetermined. Trimming stripped 0 bases from V and 7 bases from J, with 6 bases between. The CDR3 consists of 13 residues. Germline values: CDR1 SGHTA, CDR2 FQGNSA. CDR3 in DNA: TGTGCCAGCAGCTTAGCAGTCAGTGAAAAACTGTTTTTT. It is translated as CASSLAVSEKLFF.

The chain is built from TRBV10-3 and TRBJ2-1; 7 nucleotides line up with TRBD2. CDR1 is ENHRY and CDR2 is SYGVKD in the germline V gene. The CDR3 is 16 residues long. After removal of 4 bases from V and 7 bases from J, the junction contained 13 bases not matched to a gene. The CDR3 spells CAISGEGREPGNEQFF. CDR3 sequence (DNA): TGTGCCATCAGTGGGGAGGGGCGGGAGCCTGGAAATGAGCAGTTCTTC.

The rearrangement joins TRBV7-9 to TRBJ1-6; the match to TRBD1 covers 10 bases. After removal of 5 bases from V and 7 bases from J, the junction contained 11 bases not matched to a gene. Germline CDR1 reads SEHNR; CDR2 reads FQNEAQ (reference sequence). This CDR3 contains 17 residues. The CDR3 sequence is CASSQPPGQGRNSPLHF. The CDR3 nucleotides are TGTGCCAGCAGCCAACCTCCGGGACAGGGGAGAAATTCACCCCTCCACTTT.

The CDR3 region is CASSPGSDPRHYEQYV. DNA of the CDR3: TGTGCCAGCTCACCAGGGTCTGACCCACGACATTACGAGCAGTACGTC. The genes are TRBV18 and TRBJ2-7; D uncertain. The CDR3 runs 16 residues. Trimming took off 2 bases at V and 4 bases at J, with 18 bases between the two ends. Germline V lookup: CDR1 KGHSH, CDR2 LQKENI.

This clone came up many times. J is TRBJ2-3 and V is TRBV9; TRBD1 agrees at 9 bases. CDR3 length: 15 residues. CDR1 SGDLS and CDR2 YYNGEE come from the germline V gene. The trim removed 4 bases at V and 3 bases at J, leaving 6 bases unmatched. CDR3 in DNA: TGTGCCAGCAGCTTCGCCGGGACAGGGACAGATACGCAGTATTTT. This gives the protein CASSFAGTGTDTQYF.

There are a few counts of this clone. This chain links TRBV7-2 with TRBJ2-2, with 7 bases lining up with TRBD1. This CDR3 spans 16 amino acids. Germline CDR1 and CDR2: SGHTA and FQGNSA. After removal of 3 bases from V and 4 bases from J, the junction contained 8 bases not matched to a gene. CDR3 sequence reads: CASSFSPDRATGELFF. In DNA, the CDR3 is TGTGCCAGCAGCTTCTCCCCCGACAGGGCCACCGGGGAGCTGTTTTTT.

The rearrangement links TRBV5-4 to TRBJ1-3; D remains ambiguous. Deletions cut 0 bases from V and 0 bases from J, with 7 bases between. The CDR3 runs 15 residues. Germline CDR1 is SGHNT and CDR2 is YYREEE (reference sequence). The CDR3 DNA reads as TGTGCCAGCAGCTTGGCCGGGAGCTCTGGAAACACCATATATTTT. It specifies CASSLAGSSGNTIYF.

In the case of this clone: A much larger clone sits a single nucleotide away, making a read error possible. This same CDR3 is encoded by further DNA sequences in the sample. The chain carries TRBV3-1 (or the pseudogene TRBV3-2) and TRBJ2-7; D not resolved. The CDR3 is 15 amino acids. CDR1 LGHDT and CDR2 YNNKEL come from the germline V gene (reference sequence). CDR3 bases: TGTGCCAGCAGCCAAGGTTGGCAGGCGACCTACGAGCAGTACTTT. Translation gives CASSQGWQATYEQYF.

Remarks on this clone: One junction end disagrees with the germline gene, perhaps due to a read error. The chain is built from TRBV7-7 and TRBJ2-2, with D uncertain. CDR3 length equals 15 residues. CDR1 and CDR2 from the germline V gene are SSHAT and FNYEAQ (reference sequence). DNA of the CDR3: TGTGCTAGCAGCTTACATGGGCAGAACACCGGGGAGCTGTTTTTT. This sequence encodes CASSLHGQNTGELFF.